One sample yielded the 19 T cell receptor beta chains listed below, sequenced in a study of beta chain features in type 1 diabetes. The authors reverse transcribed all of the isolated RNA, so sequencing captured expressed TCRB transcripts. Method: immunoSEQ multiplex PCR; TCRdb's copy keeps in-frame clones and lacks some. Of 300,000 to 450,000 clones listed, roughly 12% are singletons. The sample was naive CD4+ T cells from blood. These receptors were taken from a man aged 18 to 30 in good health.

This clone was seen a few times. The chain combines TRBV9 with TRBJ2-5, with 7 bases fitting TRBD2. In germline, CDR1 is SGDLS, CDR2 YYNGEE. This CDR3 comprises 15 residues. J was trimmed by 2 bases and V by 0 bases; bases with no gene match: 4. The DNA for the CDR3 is TGTGCCAGCAGCGTAGGGACTAGAGTTCAAGAGACCCAGTACTTC. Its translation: CASSVGTRVQETQYF.

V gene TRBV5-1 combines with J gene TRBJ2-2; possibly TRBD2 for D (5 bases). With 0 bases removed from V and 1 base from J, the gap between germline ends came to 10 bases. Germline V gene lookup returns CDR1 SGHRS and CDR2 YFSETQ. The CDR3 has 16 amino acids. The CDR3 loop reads CASSLESGRNTGELFF. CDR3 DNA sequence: TGCGCCAGCAGCTTGGAAAGCGGAAGGAACACCGGGGAGCTGTTTTTT.

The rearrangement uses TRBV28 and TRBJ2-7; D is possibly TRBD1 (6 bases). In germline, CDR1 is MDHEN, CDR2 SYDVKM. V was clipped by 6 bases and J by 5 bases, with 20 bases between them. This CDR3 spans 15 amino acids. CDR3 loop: CASSPTGHSSDEQYF. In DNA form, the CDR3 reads TGTGCCAGCAGCCCCACGGGACATAGTTCTGACGAGCAGTACTTC.

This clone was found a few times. The CDR3 DNA reads TGTGCCAGCAGCTTAGCGGCAGGGAACACTGAAGCTTTCTTT. Its protein is CASSLAAGNTEAFF. This chain joins TRBV7-2 and TRBJ1-1; no definite D call. Deletions cut 0 bases from V and 1 base from J, with 6 bases between. CDR3 length equals 14 residues. CDR1 and CDR2 from the germline V gene are SGHTA and FQGNSA.

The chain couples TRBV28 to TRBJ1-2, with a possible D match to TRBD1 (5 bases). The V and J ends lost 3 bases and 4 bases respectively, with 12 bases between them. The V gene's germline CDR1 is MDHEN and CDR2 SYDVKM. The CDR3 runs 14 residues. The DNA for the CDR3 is TGTGCCAGCAGTTTCCAACCGGGGGTCTATGGCTACACCTTC. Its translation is CASSFQPGVYGYTF.

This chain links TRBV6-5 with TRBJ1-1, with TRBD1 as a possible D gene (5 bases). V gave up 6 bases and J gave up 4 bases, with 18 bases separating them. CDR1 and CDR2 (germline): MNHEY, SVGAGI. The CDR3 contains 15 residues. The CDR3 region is CASSYRSTGVTEAFF. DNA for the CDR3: TGTGCCAGCAGCTACAGGAGCACAGGAGTCACTGAAGCTTTCTTT.

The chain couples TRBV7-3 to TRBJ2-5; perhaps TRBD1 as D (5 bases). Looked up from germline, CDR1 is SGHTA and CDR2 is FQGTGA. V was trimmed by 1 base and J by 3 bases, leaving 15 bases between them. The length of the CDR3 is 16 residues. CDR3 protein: CASSLRGRAGEETQYF. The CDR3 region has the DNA TGTGCCAGCAGCTTAAGAGGCAGGGCAGGAGAAGAGACCCAGTACTTC.

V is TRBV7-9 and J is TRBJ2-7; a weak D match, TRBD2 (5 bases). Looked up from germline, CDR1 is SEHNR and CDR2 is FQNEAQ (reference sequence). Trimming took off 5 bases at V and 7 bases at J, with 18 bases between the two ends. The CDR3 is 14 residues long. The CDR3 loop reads CASSPDGATGEQYF. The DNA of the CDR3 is TGTGCCAGCAGCCCAGATGGAGCCACGGGGGAGCAGTACTTC.

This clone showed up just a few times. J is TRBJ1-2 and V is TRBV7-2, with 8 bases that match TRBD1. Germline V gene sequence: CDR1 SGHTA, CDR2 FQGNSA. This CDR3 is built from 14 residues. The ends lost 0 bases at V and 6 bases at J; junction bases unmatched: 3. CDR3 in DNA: TGTGCCAGCAGCTTAGCGGGACAGGAACATGGCTACACCTTC. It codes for CASSLAGQEHGYTF.

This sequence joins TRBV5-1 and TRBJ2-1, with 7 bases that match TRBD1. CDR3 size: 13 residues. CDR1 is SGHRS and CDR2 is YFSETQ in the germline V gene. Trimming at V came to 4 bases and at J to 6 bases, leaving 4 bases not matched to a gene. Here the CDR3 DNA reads TGCGCCAGCAGCACACGACAGGGCAATGAGCAGTTCTTC. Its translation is CASSTRQGNEQFF.

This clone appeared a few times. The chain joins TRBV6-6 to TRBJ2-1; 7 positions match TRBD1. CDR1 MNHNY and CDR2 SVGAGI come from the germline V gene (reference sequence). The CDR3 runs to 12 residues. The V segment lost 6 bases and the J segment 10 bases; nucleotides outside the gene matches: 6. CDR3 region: CASSHRDREQFF. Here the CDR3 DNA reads TGTGCCAGCAGCCACCGGGACAGAGAGCAGTTCTTC.

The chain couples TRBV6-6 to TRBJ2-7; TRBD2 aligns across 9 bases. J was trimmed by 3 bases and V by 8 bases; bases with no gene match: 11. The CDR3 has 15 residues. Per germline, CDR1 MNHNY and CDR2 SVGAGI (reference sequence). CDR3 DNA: TGTGCCAGCCGAGGCGGGAGGGGGGCCGTCTACGAGCAGTACTTC. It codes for CASRGGRGAVYEQYF.

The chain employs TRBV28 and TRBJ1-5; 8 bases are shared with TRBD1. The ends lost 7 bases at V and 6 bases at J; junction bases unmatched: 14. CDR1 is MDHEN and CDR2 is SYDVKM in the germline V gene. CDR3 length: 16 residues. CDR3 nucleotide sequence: TGTGCCAGCACCCCTCCCTCGGCAGGGGGCACTCAGCCCCAGCATTTT. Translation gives CASTPPSAGGTQPQHF.

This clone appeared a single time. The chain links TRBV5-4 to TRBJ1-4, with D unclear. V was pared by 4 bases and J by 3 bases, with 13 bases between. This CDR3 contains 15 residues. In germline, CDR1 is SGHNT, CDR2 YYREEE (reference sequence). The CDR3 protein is CASSHSREANEKLFF. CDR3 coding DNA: TGTGCCAGCAGCCATTCCCGGGAGGCTAATGAAAAACTGTTTTTT.

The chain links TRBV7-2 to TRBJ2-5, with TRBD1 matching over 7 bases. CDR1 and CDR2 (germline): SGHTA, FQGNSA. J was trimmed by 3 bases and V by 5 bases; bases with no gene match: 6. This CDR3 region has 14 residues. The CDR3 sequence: CASSPSRGKETQYF. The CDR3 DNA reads TGTGCCAGCAGCCCCAGCAGGGGGAAAGAGACCCAGTACTTC.

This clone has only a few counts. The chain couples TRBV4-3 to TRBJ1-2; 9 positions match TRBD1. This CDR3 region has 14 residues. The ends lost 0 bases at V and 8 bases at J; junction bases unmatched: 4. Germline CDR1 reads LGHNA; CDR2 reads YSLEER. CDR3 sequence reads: CASSQEGQGIGYTF. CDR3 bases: TGCGCCAGCAGCCAAGAGGGACAGGGAATAGGCTACACCTTC.

In DNA form, the CDR3 reads TGTGCCAGCAGTTTACGTACAGGGGGAACTATTGATACGCAGTATTTT. Translating it yields CASSLRTGGTIDTQYF. V usage is TRBV27 and J usage is TRBJ2-3; 8 bases are a match to TRBD1. Germline CDR1 is MNHEY and CDR2 is SMNVEV (reference sequence). Losses at the gene ends were 2 bases for V and 6 bases for J; bases not matched to a gene: 10. This CDR3 has 16 residues.

For the CDR3, the DNA is TGTGCCATCAGTCGGGACAGGGAGGCCGGGGAGCTGTTTTTT. Translated, it gives CAISRDREAGELFF. This rearrangement joins TRBV10-3 to TRBJ2-2, with 9 bases matching TRBD1. The germline gives CDR1 ENHRY, CDR2 SYGVKD. The junction had 4 bases not matched to a gene; V was cut back by 5 bases and J by 6 bases. The CDR3 is made up of 14 amino acids.

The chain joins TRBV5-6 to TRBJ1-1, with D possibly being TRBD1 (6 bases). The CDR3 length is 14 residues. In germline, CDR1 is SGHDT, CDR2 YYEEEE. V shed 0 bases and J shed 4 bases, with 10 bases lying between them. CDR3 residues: CASSLAQGSTEAFF. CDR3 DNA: TGTGCCAGCAGCTTGGCCCAGGGGTCCACTGAAGCTTTCTTT.